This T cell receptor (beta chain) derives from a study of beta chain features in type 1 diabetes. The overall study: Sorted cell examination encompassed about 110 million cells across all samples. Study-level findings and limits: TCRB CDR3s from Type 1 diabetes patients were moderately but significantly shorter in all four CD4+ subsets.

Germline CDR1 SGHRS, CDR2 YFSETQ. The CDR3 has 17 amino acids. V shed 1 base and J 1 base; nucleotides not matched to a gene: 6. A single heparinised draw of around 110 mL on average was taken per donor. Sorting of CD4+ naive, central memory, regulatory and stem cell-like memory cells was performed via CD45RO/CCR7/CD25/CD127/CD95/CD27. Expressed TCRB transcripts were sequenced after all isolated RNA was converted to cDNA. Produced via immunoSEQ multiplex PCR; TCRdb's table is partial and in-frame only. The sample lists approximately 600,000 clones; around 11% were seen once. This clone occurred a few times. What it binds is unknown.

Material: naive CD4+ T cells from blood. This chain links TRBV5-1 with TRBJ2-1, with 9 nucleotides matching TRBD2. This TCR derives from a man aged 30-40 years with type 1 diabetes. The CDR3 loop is CASSLSGGLSSYNEQFF. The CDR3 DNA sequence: TGCGCCAGCAGCTTGAGCGGGGGGCTTTCTTCCTACAATGAGCAGTTCTTC.